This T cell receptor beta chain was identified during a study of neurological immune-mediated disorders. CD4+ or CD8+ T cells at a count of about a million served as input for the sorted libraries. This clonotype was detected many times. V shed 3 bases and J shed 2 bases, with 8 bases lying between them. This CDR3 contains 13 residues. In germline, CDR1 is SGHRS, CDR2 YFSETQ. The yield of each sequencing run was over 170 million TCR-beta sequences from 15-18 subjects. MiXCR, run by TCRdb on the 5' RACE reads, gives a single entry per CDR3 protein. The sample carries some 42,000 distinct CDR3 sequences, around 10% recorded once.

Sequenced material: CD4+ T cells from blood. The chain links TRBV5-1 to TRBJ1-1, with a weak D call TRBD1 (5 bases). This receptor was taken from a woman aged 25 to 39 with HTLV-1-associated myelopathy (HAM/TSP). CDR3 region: CASSYTGNTEAFF. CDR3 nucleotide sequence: TGCGCCAGCAGCTACACAGGTAACACTGAAGCTTTCTTT.